These 19 T cell receptor beta chains share one sample of origin, sequenced in a study of human thymus T cells. Clones were sequenced by immunoSEQ multiplex PCR, and TCRdb holds only the in-frame ones, with some missing. This sample yields roughly 60,000 clones, of which around 94% are seen a single time; around 5.9% belongs to the top ten. The sample was blood. Receptors originate from a boy under two years old with a congenital heart defect but otherwise immunologically healthy.

The rearrangement links TRBV6-5 to TRBJ1-3; D uncertain. This CDR3 spans 14 amino acids. CDR1 MNHEY and CDR2 SVGAGI come from the germline V gene. Between the trimmed V and J ends, which lost 5 bases and 2 bases, there was a span of 10 bases. The CDR3 DNA reads as TGTGCCAGCAGTCCCTGGACCGCTGGAAACACCATATATTTT. Protein product: CASSPWTAGNTIYF.

The DNA for the CDR3 is TGTGCCAGCAGTCTACCGAACAGGGGGCTAACTAATGAAAAACTGTTTTTT. Amino acid sequence: CASSLPNRGLTNEKLFF. V gene TRBV28 combines with J gene TRBJ1-4; 9 nucleotides align to TRBD1. Germline V gene lookup returns CDR1 MDHEN and CDR2 SYDVKM. J gave up 1 base and V 5 bases, and 8 bases lay outside the gene matches. The CDR3 totals 17 residues.

V and J are TRBV6-5 and TRBJ1-1; D is unresolved. With 0 bases removed from V and 10 bases from J, the gap between germline ends came to 15 bases. CDR1 and CDR2 from the germline V gene are MNHEY and SVGAGI. The CDR3 sequence is 14 residues long. This chain's CDR3 is CASSYSIVGEGAFF. The CDR3 nucleotides are TGTGCCAGCAGTTACTCGATAGTTGGGGAGGGAGCTTTCTTT.

J is TRBJ1-2 and V is TRBV27; 7 bases match TRBD1. The CDR3 runs 15 residues. V lost 5 bases and J lost 5; bases outside the gene matches: 11. CDR1 is MNHEY, CDR2 SMNVEV, per germline (reference sequence). The CDR3 DNA reads as TGTGCCAGCAGTCCCCCCGGGACAGCTTCTTATGGCTACACCTTC. Translating gives CASSPPGTASYGYTF.

This chain's CDR3 is CASSLAGGTSGITDTQYF. The CDR3 nucleotides read TGTGCCAGCAGCTTAGCTGGAGGGACTAGCGGAATCACAGATACGCAGTATTTT. V gene TRBV7-9 combines with J gene TRBJ2-3; TRBD2 agrees at 11 bases. Germline CDR1 and CDR2: SEHNR and FQNEAQ (reference sequence). The CDR3 is 18 residues long. Unmatched junction bases numbered 7, after V lost 0 bases and J lost 2 bases.

The gene calls are TRBV16 and TRBJ2-7; TRBD2 aligns across 9 bases. This CDR3 comprises 15 residues. After removal of 3 bases from V and 2 bases from J, the junction contained 5 bases not matched to a gene. Germline V gives CDR1 KGHSY, CDR2 FQNENV. The CDR3: CASSHGLARTYEQYF. The CDR3 coding sequence is TGTGCCAGCAGCCACGGACTAGCGCGCACCTACGAGCAGTACTTC.

This clone was found once. The CDR3 bases are TGTGCCAGCAGCTCCGTAAACCAGATCGACAGGGCCGAAAAACTGTTTTTT. It translates to CASSSVNQIDRAEKLFF. This chain connects TRBV7-8 to TRBJ1-4; 7 bases map to TRBD1. Germline values: CDR1 SGHVS, CDR2 FQNEAQ. The V gene end was trimmed by 4 bases and the J gene end by 8 bases; junction bases not matched to a gene: 16. The CDR3 is 17 residues long.

The chain links TRBV27 to TRBJ2-7; 11 nucleotides match TRBD1. Trimming cost V 6 bases and J 3 bases; bases outside gene matches: 1. The length of the CDR3 is 13 residues. Germline-derived CDR1 and CDR2 are MNHEY and SMNVEV (reference sequence). The CDR3 nucleotides read TGTGCCAGCAGAGGGACAGGGGGCTACGAGCAGTACTTC. Protein sequence: CASRGTGGYEQYF.

This clone was found once. The J gene is TRBJ2-5, the V gene TRBV23-1; tentative D call: TRBD2 (5 bases). TRBV23-1 is sorted into the ORF group, with uncertain function. This CDR3 has 12 residues. V dropped 6 bases and J dropped 2 bases, with 7 bases sitting between them. The DNA for the CDR3 is TGCGCCAGCAGCCCGGGACAAGAGACCCAGTACTTC. Its protein product is CASSPGQETQYF.

The rearrangement uses TRBV27 and TRBJ1-3; 8 nucleotides align to TRBD1. J gave up 0 bases and V 2 bases, and 0 bases lay outside the gene matches. Germline assignment: CDR1 MNHEY and CDR2 SMNVEV (reference sequence). The CDR3 runs to 15 residues. The CDR3 here is CASSLTGGSGNTIYF. The DNA of the CDR3 is TGTGCCAGCAGTTTAACAGGGGGCTCTGGAAACACCATATATTTT.

The gene calls are TRBV4-3 and TRBJ2-1; perhaps TRBD1 as D (5 bases). Germline V gene sequence: CDR1 LGHNA, CDR2 YSLEER. V lost 3 bases and J lost 7, with 16 bases in between. There are 15 residues in the CDR3. The CDR3 nucleotides read TGCGCCAGCAGCCAGGGTTACGACAGCTTAAATGAGCAGTTCTTC. Residues: CASSQGYDSLNEQFF.

V and J are TRBV2 and TRBJ2-7; D ambiguous. Trimming shortened V by 8 bases and J by 2 bases, and 4 bases separated the two germline ends. In germline, CDR1 is SNHLY, CDR2 FYNNEI. The CDR3 sequence is 10 residues long. The CDR3 is CASGTYEQYF. CDR3 sequence (DNA): TGTGCCAGCGGGACCTACGAGCAGTACTTC.

Comments on this clone: One junction end disagrees with the germline gene, perhaps due to a read error. The V and J genes are TRBV10-3 and TRBJ1-4; the match to TRBD1 covers 7 bases. Germline assignment: CDR1 ENHRY and CDR2 SYGVKD. This CDR3 is 15 amino acids long. CDR3 protein: CATSDYGTVNEKLFF. The DNA of the CDR3 is TGTGCCACCAGTGACTATGGGACAGTAAATGAAAAACTGTTTTTT.

This chain joins TRBV10-3 and TRBJ2-7, with 12 bases identical to TRBD2. V gave up 6 bases and J gave up 3 bases; unmatched junction bases: 6. CDR3 length: 15 residues. CDR1 and CDR2 (germline): ENHRY, SYGVKD. In nucleotides, the CDR3 is TGTGCCATCAGAGACTGGACTAGCGGGGACTACGAGCAGTACTTC. Protein product: CAIRDWTSGDYEQYF.

This chain links TRBV6-4 with TRBJ2-7; TRBD1 matches at 9 bases. Germline V gene data show CDR1 as MRHNA and CDR2 as SNTAGT. The CDR3 runs 15 residues. The V and J ends lost 6 bases and 3 bases, in that order; junction bases with no gene match: 9. CDR3 in DNA: TGTGCCAGCAGGACGGTGACAGGGGGGTTCTACGAGCAGTACTTC. Translating gives CASRTVTGGFYEQYF.

This chain connects TRBV30 to TRBJ1-4; 10 positions agree with TRBD1. The CDR3 length is 15 residues. Germline assignment: CDR1 GTSNPN and CDR2 SVGIG (reference sequence). Trimming took 3 bases from V and 8 from J; bases not matched to a gene: 9. CDR3 residues: CAWSRARTGGEKLFF. The DNA of the CDR3 is TGTGCCTGGAGCCGGGCCAGGACAGGGGGAGAAAAACTGTTTTTT.

This clone was observed once. The chain employs TRBV4-1 and TRBJ2-2; 7 nucleotides match TRBD1. V trimming: 4 bases; J trimming: 1 base; junction bases outside the gene matches: 6. CDR1 and CDR2 (germline): MGHRA, YSYEKL. This CDR3 spans 16 amino acids. The CDR3 here is CASSRWDRLNTGELFF. CDR3 DNA: TGCGCCAGCAGCCGATGGGACAGATTGAACACCGGGGAGCTGTTTTTT.

This chain connects TRBV5-6 to TRBJ2-7; tentatively, D is TRBD2 (5 bases). Germline V CDR1 and CDR2: SGHDT, YYEEEE. This CDR3 comprises 13 residues. The V gene lost 2 bases and the J gene lost 0 bases, with 6 bases spanning the gap. CDR3 coding DNA: TGTGCCAGCAGCTTTAGCGTCTCCTACGAGCAGTACTTC. Amino acids: CASSFSVSYEQYF.

The chain is built from TRBV5-1 and TRBJ2-6; D is ambiguous. Trimming took 4 bases from V and 4 from J, leaving 9 bases between them. From germline, CDR1 is SGHRS and CDR2 YFSETQ. The CDR3 runs 14 residues. For the CDR3, the DNA is TGCGCCAGCAGCCCGGCGCCGGGGGCCAACGTCCTGACTTTC. Protein product: CASSPAPGANVLTF.